The clone carrying this T cell receptor beta chain was picked up a small number of times. The data derive from a study of control samples from healthy donors and cancer patients. Germline assignment: CDR1 MNHEY and CDR2 SVGEGT. CDR3 length: 13 residues. Trimming left V 4 bases short and J 8 bases short, with 12 bases between. Profiling relied on immunoSEQ multiplex PCR, and the TCRdb table lists in-frame clones only, not all of them. The sample includes around 100,000 clones, roughly 90% seen only once; the top ten take about 18%. The clonotype was recovered from a woman aged 50 to 60 in good health. The rearrangement joins TRBV6-2 or TRBV6-3 to TRBJ1-5; D ambiguous. The material sequenced was blood. CDR3 in DNA: TGTGCCAGCAGTTCCCGGGAGAGTAAGCCCCAGCATTTT. Its protein is CASSSRESKPQHF.